This T cell receptor beta chain was captured in a study of Ad26.COV2.S vaccination and SARS-CoV-2 variants. Study observations and caveats: Measurements of TCR breadth and depth may have given underestimates of the total T cell responses.

This CDR3 has 15 amino acids. Unmatched junction bases numbered 5, after V lost 5 bases and J lost 3 bases. In germline, CDR1 is SGHTA, CDR2 FQGTGA. Notes on this clone: Antigen unknown.

Libraries were prepared by immunoSEQ multiplex PCR; TCRdb keeps only in-frame clonotypes and omits some of them. The sample records over 450,000 clones, approximately 90% being singletons. The treatment denotes: around 19 received Ad26.COV2.S at low or high dose, single or two shots; about 5 received placebo; per-sample allocation not given. Each sample was drawn 63 days after the first injection (of vaccine or placebo). The source was peripheral blood, collected in a trial of Ad26.COV2.S vaccine versus placebo. The V gene is TRBV7-3, the J gene TRBJ2-2; TRBD1 agrees at 8 bases. This clonotype originated in a person aged 18 to 65 who received the Ad26.COV2.S COVID-19 vaccine or a placebo. For the CDR3, the DNA is TGTGCCAGCAGCCAGGGGGCAGGGGACACCGGGGAGCTGTTTTTT. It translates to CASSQGAGDTGELFF. Together with reference TRBV7-3 and TRBJ2-2, the CDR3 gives the full variable domain: GAGVSQTPSNKVTEKGKYVELRCDPISGHTALYWYRQSLGQGPEFLIYFQGTGAADDSGLPNDRFFAVRPEGSVSTLKIQRTERGDSAVYLCASSQGAGDTGELFFGEGSRLTVL.